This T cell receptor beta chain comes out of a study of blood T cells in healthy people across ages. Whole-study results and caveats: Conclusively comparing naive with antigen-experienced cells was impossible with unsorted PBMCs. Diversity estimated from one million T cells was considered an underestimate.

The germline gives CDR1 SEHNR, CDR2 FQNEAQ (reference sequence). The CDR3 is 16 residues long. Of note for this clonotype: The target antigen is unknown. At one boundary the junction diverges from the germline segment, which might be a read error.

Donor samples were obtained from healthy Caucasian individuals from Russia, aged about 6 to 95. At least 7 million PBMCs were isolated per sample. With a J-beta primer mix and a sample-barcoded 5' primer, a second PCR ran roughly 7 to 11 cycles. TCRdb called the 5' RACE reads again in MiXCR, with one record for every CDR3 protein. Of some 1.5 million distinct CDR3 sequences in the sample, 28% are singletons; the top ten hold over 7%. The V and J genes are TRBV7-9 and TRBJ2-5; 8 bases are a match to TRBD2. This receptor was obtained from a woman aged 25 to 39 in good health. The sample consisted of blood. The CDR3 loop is CAGSEGPGLVEETQYF. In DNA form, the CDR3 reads TGTGCCGGCAGCGAAGGACCGGGACTAGTAGAAGAGACCCAGTACTTC.